Below are 26 T cell receptor beta chains sequenced from a single sample in a study of T-cell memory formation after mild COVID-19. TCRdb processed the 5' RACE reads anew with MiXCR; each CDR3 protein has one entry. There are about 310,000 distinct CDR3 sequences in the sample; roughly a fifth occur only once, and roughly 21% lies in the top ten. The sample was PBMCs or a T cell subset sorted from them (not recorded which). These TCRs come from a man in his late teens or twenties who had mild COVID-19 (a few samples of this study predate the infection). Cell type and time point are not known.

This clonotype was found many times. The chain uses TRBV11-2 and TRBJ2-5; the D gene is possibly TRBD1 (5 bases). This CDR3 is built from 16 residues. The germline V gene has CDR1 SGHAT and CDR2 FQNNGV. The V gene lost 0 bases and the J gene lost 3 bases, with 14 bases spanning the gap. The CDR3 region has the DNA TGTGCCAGCAGCTTAGATAATAGGGCCAGGGAAGAGACCCAGTACTTC. Protein sequence: CASSLDNRAREETQYF.

This clonotype was recorded many times. This rearrangement joins TRBV11-2 to TRBJ2-1; D is uncertain. The CDR3 runs to 11 residues. The V gene's germline CDR1 is SGHAT and CDR2 FQNNGV. V gave up 5 bases and J gave up 10 bases, with 9 bases separating them. CDR3 in amino acids: CASSPGSEQFF. Here the CDR3 DNA reads TGTGCCAGCAGCCCTGGAAGCGAGCAGTTCTTC.

The rearrangement uses TRBV15 and TRBJ2-7; D unclear. Deletions cut 1 base from V and 1 base from J, with 8 bases between. This CDR3 is 14 amino acids long. CDR1 LNHNV and CDR2 YYDKDF come from the germline V gene (reference sequence). CDR3 nucleotides: TGTGCCACCAGCAGAGTTCCACAGTCCTACGAGCAGTACTTC. Its protein product is CATSRVPQSYEQYF.

V usage is TRBV7-9 and J usage is TRBJ2-1; the match to TRBD1 covers 10 bases. The J segment lost 2 bases and the V segment lost 6 bases, leaving 4 bases of the junction unmatched. This CDR3 is built from 15 residues. CDR1 is SEHNR, CDR2 FQNEAQ, per germline (reference sequence). The CDR3 loop reads CASRRGQGAYNEQFF. The CDR3, as DNA: TGTGCCAGCAGACGAGGACAGGGGGCCTACAATGAGCAGTTCTTC. The full variable domain, completed using reference TRBV7-9 and TRBJ2-1, is DTGVSQNPRHKITKRGQNVTFRCDPISEHNRLYWYRQTLGQGPEFLTYFQNEAQLEKSRLLSDRFSAERPKGSFSTLEIQRTEQGDSAMYLCASRRGQGAYNEQFFGPGTRLTVL.

The rearrangement uses TRBV4-1 and TRBJ1-5; 7 bases are shared with TRBD1. J gave up 9 bases and V 3 bases, and 11 bases lay outside the gene matches. In germline, CDR1 is MGHRA, CDR2 YSYEKL. This CDR3 is 15 amino acids long. The CDR3 sequence is CASSQGRQGSRPQHF. CDR3 bases: TGCGCCAGCAGCCAGGGAAGACAGGGCAGTCGGCCCCAGCATTTT.

This clonotype was found a few times. The chain employs TRBV7-3 and TRBJ2-2, with 9 bases fitting TRBD1. The CDR3 spans 19 residues. J lost 3 bases, V lost 3 bases, and 14 bases had no gene match. The germline V gene encodes CDR1 SGHTA and CDR2 FQGTGA. The CDR3 DNA sequence: TGTGCCAGCAGCTTGTACCCCACTACAGGGGGCATTGACACCGGGGAGCTGTTTTTT. Translation gives CASSLYPTTGGIDTGELFF.

This clonotype was picked up a small number of times. The rearrangement joins TRBV29-1 to TRBJ1-5; D not certain. The CDR3 runs 12 residues. Germline loops: CDR1 SQVTM, CDR2 ANQGSEA. CDR3 region: CSAGMSNQPQHF. CDR3 in DNA: TGCTCAGCCGGAATGAGCAATCAGCCCCAGCATTTT.

V gene TRBV12-3 or TRBV12-4 combines with J gene TRBJ1-2; D perhaps matches TRBD1 (6 bases). The V gene lost 3 bases and the J gene lost 4 bases, with 9 bases spanning the gap. The CDR3 covers 13 residues. The CDR3: CASSFARGYGYTF. CDR3 in DNA: TGTGCCAGCAGTTTTGCCAGGGGCTATGGCTACACCTTC.

Only a few counts were recorded for this clonotype. This chain links TRBV7-2 with TRBJ1-4; no clear D gene. Per the germline V gene, CDR1 is SGHTA and CDR2 is FQGNSA. Trimming removed 5 bases at V and 5 bases at J, with 6 bases between. The CDR3 loop spans 12 amino acids. The CDR3 DNA reads TGTGCCAGCAGCGGGATGAATGAAAAACTGTTTTTT. Translation gives CASSGMNEKLFF. The full variable domain, completed using reference TRBV7-2 and TRBJ1-4, is GAGVSQSPSNKVTEKGKDVELRCDPISGHTALYWYRQSLGQGLEFLIYFQGNSAPDKSGLPSDRFSAERTGGSVSTLTIQRTQQEDSAVYLCASSGMNEKLFFGSGTQLSVL.

This clonotype appeared many times. This sequence joins TRBV7-2 and TRBJ2-2; no clear D gene. Between the trimmed V and J ends, which lost 5 bases and 6 bases, there was a span of 10 bases. Germline CDR1 is SGHTA and CDR2 is FQGNSA. This CDR3 is 13 amino acids long. The CDR3 region is CASSQIVSGELFF. DNA for the CDR3: TGTGCCAGCAGCCAAATAGTATCCGGGGAGCTGTTTTTT.

This chain links TRBV6-5 with TRBJ2-5; D ambiguous. Deletions cut 2 bases from V and 4 bases from J, with 8 bases between. From germline, CDR1 is MNHEY and CDR2 SVGAGI. This CDR3 region has 13 residues. This CDR3 reads CASSYVTGETQYF. The CDR3 DNA is TGTGCCAGCAGTTACGTCACGGGAGAGACCCAGTACTTC.

This clonotype was picked up a small number of times. The V call is TRBV6-2 or TRBV6-3, the J call TRBJ1-1; no firm D call. The germline V and J ends were trimmed by 9 bases and 11 bases, with 13 bases remaining between them. Germline loops: CDR1 MNHEY, CDR2 SVGEGT. The CDR3 has 10 residues. For the CDR3, the DNA is TGTGCCAGATCGTTGGGCCCGGCTTTCTTT. It encodes CARSLGPAFF.

The V call is TRBV5-1, the J call TRBJ2-1; D gene ambiguous. CDR1 is SGHRS, CDR2 YFSETQ, per germline. V was clipped by 0 bases and J by 5 bases, with 9 bases between them. The CDR3 covers 14 residues. CDR3 sequence reads: CASSLGWGNNEQFF. CDR3 coding DNA: TGCGCCAGCAGCTTGGGGTGGGGAAACAATGAGCAGTTCTTC.

This chain links TRBV18 with TRBJ2-6, with 10 bases fitting TRBD1. The CDR3 totals 18 residues. CDR1 and CDR2 (germline): KGHSH, LQKENI. The J segment lost 4 bases and the V segment lost 3 bases, leaving 9 bases of the junction unmatched. This CDR3 is CASSPDRGLYAGANVLTF. CDR3 nucleotides: TGTGCCAGCTCACCCGACAGGGGGCTCTACGCAGGGGCCAACGTCCTGACTTTC.

This clonotype showed up just a few times. The chain uses TRBV12-3 or TRBV12-4 and TRBJ1-1; D not certain. V was shortened by 8 bases and J by 5 bases, with 15 bases between the two germline ends. This CDR3 contains 13 residues. CDR3 loop: CASWRAGETEAFF. The CDR3 region has the DNA TGTGCCAGCTGGAGGGCCGGGGAAACTGAAGCTTTCTTT.

The chain couples TRBV5-1 to TRBJ2-3; D may be TRBD2 (6 bases). The V gene lost 3 bases and the J gene lost 0 bases, with 14 bases spanning the gap. This CDR3 is 16 amino acids long. The germline CDR1 and CDR2 sequences are SGHRS and YFSETQ. CDR3 coding DNA: TGCGCCAGCAGCTCCCCCCCAGGGAGGAGCACAGATACGCAGTATTTT. Protein: CASSSPPGRSTDTQYF.

This clonotype was counted only a few times. The chain couples TRBV25-1 to TRBJ2-3; 7 nucleotides line up with TRBD2. The CDR3 spans 14 residues. The junction had 7 bases not matched to a gene; V was cut back by 9 bases and J by 1 base. From germline, CDR1 is MGHDK and CDR2 SYGVNS. CDR3 protein: CASNLAAGTDTQYF. For the CDR3, the DNA is TGTGCCAGTAACCTAGCGGCTGGCACAGATACGCAGTATTTT.

The rearrangement uses TRBV2 and TRBJ2-3; D is unclear. Germline values: CDR1 SNHLY, CDR2 FYNNEI. V gave up 7 bases and J gave up 2 bases, with 10 bases separating them. This CDR3 comprises 13 residues. The DNA of the CDR3 is TGTGCCAGCACTGGTTTTCCCACAGATACGCAGTATTTT. Protein product: CASTGFPTDTQYF.

The sample holds many counts of this clonotype. The CDR3 DNA follows: TGCGCCAGCAGCCTTTCCCCGGGGGCGCCTCTAGGTAGCACAGATACGCAGTATTTT. It yields the protein CASSLSPGAPLGSTDTQYF. The chain carries TRBV4-1 and TRBJ2-3, with D perhaps being TRBD1 or TRBD2 (6 bases each). This CDR3 has 19 residues. CDR1 is MGHRA, CDR2 YSYEKL, per germline. With 4 bases removed from V and 0 bases from J, the gap between germline ends came to 23 bases.

This rearrangement joins TRBV7-3 to TRBJ2-3, with D unresolved. V shed 0 bases and J shed 6 bases, with 7 bases lying between them. The germline V gene has CDR1 SGHTA and CDR2 FQGTGA. The CDR3 extends over 13 amino acids. CDR3 protein: CASSLTIGDTQYF. CDR3 nucleotides: TGTGCCAGCAGCTTAACGATCGGTGATACGCAGTATTTT.

This chain joins TRBV9 and TRBJ1-2; D call uncertain. CDR1 and CDR2 from the germline V gene are SGDLS and YYNGEE. V gave up 3 bases and J gave up 4 bases, with 7 bases separating them. This CDR3 has 12 amino acids. The CDR3 nucleotides read TGTGCCAGCAGCGCTGGAGGCTATGGCTACACCTTC. This encodes CASSAGGYGYTF.

In this sample, this clonotype turned up a few times. The chain has TRBV7-2 and TRBJ2-7, with D tentatively TRBD1 (5 bases). V lost 5 bases and J 3 bases, leaving 20 bases between the germline ends. The CDR3 is 16 amino acids. Germline CDR1 reads SGHTA; CDR2 reads FQGNSA. The CDR3 sequence: CASSAETESSFYEQYV. Written as DNA, the CDR3 is TGTGCCAGCAGCGCCGAGACAGAGTCCTCCTTCTACGAGCAGTACGTC.

This chain links TRBV6-2 or TRBV6-3 with TRBJ2-5, with D tentatively TRBD2 (5 bases). This CDR3 has 14 amino acids. Germline CDR1 reads MNHEY; CDR2 reads SVGEGT. Between the trimmed V and J ends, which lost 2 bases and 5 bases, there was a span of 12 bases. CDR3 amino acids: CASSYGLLGETQYF. CDR3 DNA: TGTGCCAGCAGTTACGGACTCCTTGGCGAGACCCAGTACTTC.

Only a few counts were recorded for this clonotype. V is TRBV5-1 and J is TRBJ2-3, with 9 bases identical to TRBD2. The V segment lost 0 bases and the J segment 2 bases; nucleotides outside the gene matches: 7. This CDR3 is 17 amino acids long. CDR1 SGHRS and CDR2 YFSETQ come from the germline V gene. The CDR3 reads CASSLVSLAGNTDTQYF. The CDR3 region has the DNA TGCGCCAGCAGCTTGGTGTCCCTAGCGGGAAACACAGATACGCAGTATTTT.

V usage is TRBV7-6 and J usage is TRBJ2-1, with a possible D match to TRBD1 (5 bases). The CDR3 is 13 residues long. Germline values: CDR1 SGHVS, CDR2 FNYEAQ. The V end was cut by 4 bases, the J end by 7 bases, with 11 bases between. The CDR3 region is CASSWSGSNEQFF. DNA of the CDR3: TGTGCCAGCAGCTGGTCAGGGTCGAATGAGCAGTTCTTC.

This clonotype has a handful of counts. The chain links TRBV7-9 to TRBJ2-3, with D possibly being TRBD2 (5 bases). This CDR3 comprises 15 residues. Germline V lookup: CDR1 SEHNR, CDR2 FQNEAQ (reference sequence). Trimming cost V 5 bases and J 11 bases, with 23 bases left between them. In nucleotides, the CDR3 is TGTGCCAGCAGCCGACTGGCGGCGGGCCTTTCGCTGCAGTATTTT. Amino acid sequence: CASSRLAAGLSLQYF.